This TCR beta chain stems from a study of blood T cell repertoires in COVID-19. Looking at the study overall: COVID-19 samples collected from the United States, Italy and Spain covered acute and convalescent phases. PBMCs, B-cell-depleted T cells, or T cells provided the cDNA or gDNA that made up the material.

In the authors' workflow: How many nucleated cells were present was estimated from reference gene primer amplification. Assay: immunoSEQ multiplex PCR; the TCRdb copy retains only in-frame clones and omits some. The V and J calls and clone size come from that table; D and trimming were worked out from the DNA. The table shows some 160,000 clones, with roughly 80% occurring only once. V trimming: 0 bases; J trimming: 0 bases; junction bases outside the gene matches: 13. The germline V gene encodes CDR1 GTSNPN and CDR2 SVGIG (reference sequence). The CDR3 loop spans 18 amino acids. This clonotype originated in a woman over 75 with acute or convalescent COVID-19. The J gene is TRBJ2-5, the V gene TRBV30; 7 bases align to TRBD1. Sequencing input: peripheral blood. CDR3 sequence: CAWSVTAGGWRYQETQYF. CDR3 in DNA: TGTGCCTGGAGTGTAACTGCAGGGGGATGGCGGTACCAAGAGACCCAGTACTTC.